These T cell receptor beta chains were read from a single sample in a study of cytomegalovirus exposure and HLA in healthy donors. Repertoires were generated with immunoSEQ multiplex PCR, while TCRdb's copy carries only in-frame clones and drops some. The table lists 160,000 or so clones, about two thirds of them singletons, with under 3.5% in the top ten. Specimen: PBMCs. The receptors stem from a woman younger than 45 in good health and CMV-seronegative. The CDR3 runs from the conserved cysteine through the conserved F or W. The D gene is left open where the match is weak. Not all rows give a size; the values are once, few, many and, for expanded clones, a class.

j_call v_call clone_size d_call cdr3_aa cdr3_nt
TRBJ2-1 TRBV13 . . CASNLASSTNEQFF TGTGCCAGCAATCTAGCGAGTTCTACAAATGAGCAGTTCTTC
TRBJ2-1 TRBV4-2 . . CASSQEVASYNEQFF TGTGCCAGCAGCCAAGAGGTAGCCTCCTACAATGAGCAGTTCTTC
TRBJ1-5 TRBV27 . TRBD1 CASSPGTGGRQPQHF TGTGCCAGCAGTCCCGGGACAGGGGGCCGACAGCCCCAGCATTTT
TRBJ2-3 TRBV6-4 . TRBD2 CASSGTSGGTDTQYF TGTGCCAGCAGTGGGACTAGCGGGGGCACAGATACGCAGTATTTT
TRBJ1-2 TRBV5-1 . TRBD1 CASSRGDRYGYTF TGCGCCAGCAGCAGGGGGGACAGATATGGCTACACCTTC
TRBJ1-5 TRBV5-5 few . CASNSGQDSNQPQHF TGTGCCAGCAATTCCGGTCAAGATAGCAATCAGCCCCAGCATTTT
TRBJ1-2 TRBV5-1 . TRBD1 CASSLATGDYGYTF TGCGCCAGCAGCTTGGCCACAGGGGACTATGGCTACACCTTC
TRBJ2-7 TRBV4-3 . TRBD2 CASSQGGGYHEQYF TGCGCCAGCAGCCAAGGGGGGGGGTATCACGAGCAGTACTTC
TRBJ1-5 TRBV19 . . CASSIAGEYSNQPQHF TGTGCCAGTAGTATAGCAGGGGAATATAGCAATCAGCCCCAGCATTTT
TRBJ2-7 TRBV7-2 . TRBD1 CASTFGDRDDSYEQYF TGTGCCAGCACCTTCGGTGACAGGGACGACTCCTACGAGCAGTACTTC
TRBJ2-1 TRBV19 . . CASSIQRGEQFF TGTGCCAGTAGTATTCAAAGGGGAGAGCAGTTCTTC
TRBJ2-7 TRBV2 . TRBD2 CASRDGTSGTYEQYF TGTGCCAGCAGAGACGGGACTAGCGGAACCTACGAGCAGTACTTC
TRBJ2-1 TRBV7-2 few TRBD2 CASSLEVLREGLPYNEQFF TGTGCCAGCAGCTTAGAGGTCCTGCGGGAGGGCCTCCCATACAATGAGCAGTTCTTC
TRBJ2-1 TRBV5-1 few TRBD2 CASRTSGDNEQFF TGCGCCAGCCGGACTAGCGGAGACAATGAGCAGTTCTTC
TRBJ2-7 TRBV5-6 once TRBD1 CASSPDRGLYEQYF TGTGCCAGCAGTCCGGACAGGGGTTTATACGAGCAGTACTTC
TRBJ2-5 TRBV6-6 . TRBD2 CASSYGTIKYF TGTGCCAGCAGTTACGGGACTATAAAGTACTTC
TRBJ2-7 TRBV25-1 . TRBD1 CASSRDSSSYEQYF TGTGCCAGCAGCCGGGACAGCTCCTCCTACGAGCAGTACTTC
TRBJ2-6 TRBV19 . . CASSIGWGAGANVLTF TGTGCCAGTAGTATAGGGTGGGGAGCTGGGGCCAACGTCCTGACTTTC
TRBJ2-7 TRBV29-1 once . CSVEETNVTGPSYEQYF TGCAGCGTTGAAGAAACAAACGTCACAGGACCCTCCTACGAGCAGTACTTC
TRBJ2-1 TRBV29-1 . TRBD1 CSVLDRWNEQFF TGCAGCGTTTTGGACAGGTGGAATGAGCAGTTCTTC
TRBJ1-2 TRBV7-2 few . CASSNKGGTYGYTF TGTGCCAGCAGCAACAAGGGGGGGACCTATGGCTACACCTTC
TRBJ1-4 TRBV2 . . CASNYKGGGNEKLFF TGTGCCAGCAACTATAAAGGGGGGGGGAATGAAAAACTGTTTTTT
TRBJ2-2 TRBV6-5 . . CASSYYESGELFF TGTGCCAGCAGTTATTACGAGTCGGGGGAGCTGTTTTTT
TRBJ2-1 TRBV7-6 . . CASSPRQRNSYNEQFF TGTGCCAGCAGCCCGAGGCAACGAAACTCCTACAATGAGCAGTTCTTC
TRBJ2-1 TRBV13 . TRBD1 CASSARDRGSHEQFF TGTGCCAGCAGCGCACGGGACAGGGGTTCTCATGAGCAGTTCTTC
TRBJ2-2 TRBV9 . . CASSVAYGAHREAGELFF TGTGCCAGCAGCGTAGCTTATGGGGCCCATCGAGAGGCCGGGGAGCTGTTTTTT
TRBJ1-5 TRBV7-2 . . CASSLDGIQPQHF TGTGCCAGCAGCTTAGACGGGATCCAGCCCCAGCATTTT
TRBJ2-2 TRBV9 once . CASSVEGDTGELFF TGTGCCAGCAGCGTAGAAGGGGACACCGGGGAGCTGTTTTTT
TRBJ2-3 TRBV7-9 . TRBD2 CASSPRLAGGRNTDTQYF TGTGCCAGCAGCCCAAGACTAGCGGGAGGGCGTAACACAGATACGCAGTATTTT
TRBJ2-7 TRBV7-2 . TRBD2 CASSETSGSSYEQYF TGTGCCAGCAGCGAGACTAGCGGGAGTTCCTACGAGCAGTACTTC
TRBJ2-7 TRBV4-1 few . CASSQPYQGQPYEQYF TGCGCCAGCAGCCAACCTTACCAGGGCCAACCTTACGAGCAGTACTTC
TRBJ2-5 TRBV7-2 once . CASSLAKAVGETQYF TGTGCCAGCAGCTTAGCTAAAGCGGTTGGGGAGACCCAGTACTTC
TRBJ1-1 TRBV5-1 . TRBD1 CASSPGQGGDTEAFF TGCGCCAGCAGCCCGGGACAGGGAGGCGACACTGAAGCTTTCTTT
TRBJ2-5 TRBV14 . TRBD2 CASSPGLAGETQYF TGTGCCAGCAGCCCGGGACTAGCGGGAGAGACCCAGTACTTC
TRBJ2-5 TRBV5-5 once . CASRTAYQETQYF TGTGCCAGCCGGACAGCGTACCAAGAGACCCAGTACTTC
TRBJ1-3 TRBV19 . . CASTRGYSGNTIYF TGTGCCAGTACCAGGGGTTACTCTGGAAACACCATATATTTT